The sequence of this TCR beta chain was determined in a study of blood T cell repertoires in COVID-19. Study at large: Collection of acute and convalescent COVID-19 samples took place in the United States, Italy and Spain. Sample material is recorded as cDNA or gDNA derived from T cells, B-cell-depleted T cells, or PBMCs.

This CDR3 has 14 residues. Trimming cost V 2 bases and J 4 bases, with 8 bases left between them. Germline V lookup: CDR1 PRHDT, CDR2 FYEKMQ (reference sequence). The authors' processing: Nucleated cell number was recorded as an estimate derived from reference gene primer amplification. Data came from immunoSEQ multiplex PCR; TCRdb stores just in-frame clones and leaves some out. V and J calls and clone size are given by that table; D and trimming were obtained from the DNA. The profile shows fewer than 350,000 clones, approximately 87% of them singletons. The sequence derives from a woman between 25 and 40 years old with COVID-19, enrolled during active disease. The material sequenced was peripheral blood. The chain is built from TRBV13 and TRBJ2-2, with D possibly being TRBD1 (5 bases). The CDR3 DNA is TGTGCCAGCAGCTTACGACAGATCACCGGGGAGCTGTTTTTT. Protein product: CASSLRQITGELFF.